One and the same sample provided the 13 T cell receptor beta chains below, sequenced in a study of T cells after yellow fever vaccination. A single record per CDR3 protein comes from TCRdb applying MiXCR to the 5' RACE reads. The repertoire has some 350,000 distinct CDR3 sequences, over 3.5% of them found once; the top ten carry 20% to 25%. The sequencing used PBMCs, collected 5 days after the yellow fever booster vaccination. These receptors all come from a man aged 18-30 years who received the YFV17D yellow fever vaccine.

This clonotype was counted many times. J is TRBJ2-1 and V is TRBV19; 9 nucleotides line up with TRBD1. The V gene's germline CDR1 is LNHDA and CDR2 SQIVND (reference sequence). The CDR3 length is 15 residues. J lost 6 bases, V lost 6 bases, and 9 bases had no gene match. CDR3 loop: CASRPGDRDSNEQFF. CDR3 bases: TGTGCCAGTAGGCCCGGGGACAGGGATTCCAATGAGCAGTTCTTC.

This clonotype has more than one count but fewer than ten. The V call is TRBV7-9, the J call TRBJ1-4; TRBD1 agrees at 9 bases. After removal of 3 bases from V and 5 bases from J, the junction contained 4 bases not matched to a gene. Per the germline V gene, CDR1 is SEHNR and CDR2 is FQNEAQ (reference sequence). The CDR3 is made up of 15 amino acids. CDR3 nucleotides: TGTGCCAGCAGCTTGATCGGGACAGGGAATGAAAAACTGTTTTTT. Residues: CASSLIGTGNEKLFF.

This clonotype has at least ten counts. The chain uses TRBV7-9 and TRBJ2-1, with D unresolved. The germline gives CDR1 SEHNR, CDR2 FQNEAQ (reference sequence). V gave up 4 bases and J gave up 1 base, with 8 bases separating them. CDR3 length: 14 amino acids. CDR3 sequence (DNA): TGTGCCAGCAGCTCTTCGGAGTCCTACAATGAGCAGTTCTTC. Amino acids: CASSSSESYNEQFF.

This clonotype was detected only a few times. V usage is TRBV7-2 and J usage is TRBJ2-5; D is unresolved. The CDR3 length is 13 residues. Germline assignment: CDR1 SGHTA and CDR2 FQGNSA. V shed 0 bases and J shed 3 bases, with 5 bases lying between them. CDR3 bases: TGTGCCAGCAGCTTAGCCCATAAAGAGACCCAGTACTTC. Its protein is CASSLAHKETQYF.

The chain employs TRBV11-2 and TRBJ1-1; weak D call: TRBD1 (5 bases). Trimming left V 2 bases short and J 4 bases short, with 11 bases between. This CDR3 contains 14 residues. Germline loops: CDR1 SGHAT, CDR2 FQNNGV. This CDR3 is CASSLSVGGTEAFF. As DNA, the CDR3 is TGTGCCAGCAGCTTAAGTGTTGGGGGCACTGAAGCTTTCTTT.

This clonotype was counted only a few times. CDR3 in DNA: TGTGCCAGCAGGCAGCTCACAACTAATGAAAAACTGTTTTTT. Its protein is CASRQLTTNEKLFF. This chain uses TRBV2 with TRBJ1-4; D gene uncertain. The CDR3 totals 14 residues. CDR1 and CDR2 (germline): SNHLY, FYNNEI. V was clipped by 6 bases and J by 0 bases, with 8 bases between them.

The CDR3 sequence is CASSVGTGANTEAFF. DNA for the CDR3: TGCGCCAGCAGCGTGGGGACAGGGGCGAACACTGAAGCTTTCTTT. The chain links TRBV5-1 to TRBJ1-1; 10 bases line up with TRBD1. Per the germline V gene, CDR1 is SGHRS and CDR2 is YFSETQ. The CDR3 totals 15 residues. With V trimmed by 4 bases and J by 1 base, 4 bases remained unmatched.

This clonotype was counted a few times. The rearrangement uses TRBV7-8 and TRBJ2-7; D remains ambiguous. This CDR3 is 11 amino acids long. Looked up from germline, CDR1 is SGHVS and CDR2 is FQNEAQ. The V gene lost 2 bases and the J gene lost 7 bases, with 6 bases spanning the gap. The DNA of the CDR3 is TGTGCCAGCAGCTTATGGGAAGAGCAGTACTTC. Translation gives CASSLWEEQYF. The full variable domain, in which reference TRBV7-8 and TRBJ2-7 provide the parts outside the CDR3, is GAGVSQSPRYKVAKRGQDVALRCDPISGHVSLFWYQQALGQGPEFLTYFQNEAQLDKSGLPSDRFFAERPEGSVSTLKIQRTQQEDSAVYLCASSLWEEQYFGPGTRLTVT.

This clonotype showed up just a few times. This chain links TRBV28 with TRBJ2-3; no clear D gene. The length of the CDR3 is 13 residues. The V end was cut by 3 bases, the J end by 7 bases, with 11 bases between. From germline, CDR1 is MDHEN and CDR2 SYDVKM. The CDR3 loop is CASSFRLGYTQYF. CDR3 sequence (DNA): TGTGCCAGCAGTTTTCGTCTAGGGTATACGCAGTATTTT. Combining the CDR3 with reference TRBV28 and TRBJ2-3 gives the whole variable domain DVKVTQSSRYLVKRTGEKVFLECVQDMDHENMFWYRQDPGLGLRLIYFSYDVKMKEKGDIPEGYSVSREKKERFSLILESASTNQTSMYLCASSFRLGYTQYFGPGTRLTVL.

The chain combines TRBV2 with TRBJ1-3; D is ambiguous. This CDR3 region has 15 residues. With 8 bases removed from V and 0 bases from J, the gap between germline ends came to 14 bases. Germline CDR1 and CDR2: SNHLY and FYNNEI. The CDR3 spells CASRQLLSSGNTIYF. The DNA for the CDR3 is TGTGCCAGCCGGCAACTGTTAAGCTCTGGAAACACCATATATTTT.

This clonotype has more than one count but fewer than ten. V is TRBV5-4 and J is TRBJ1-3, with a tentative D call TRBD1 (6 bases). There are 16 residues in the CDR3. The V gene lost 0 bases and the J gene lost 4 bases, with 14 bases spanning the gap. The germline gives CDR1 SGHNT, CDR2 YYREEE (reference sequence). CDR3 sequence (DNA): TGTGCCAGCAGCTTGGAACAGGGTTTTTTCGGAAACACCATATATTTT. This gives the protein CASSLEQGFFGNTIYF.

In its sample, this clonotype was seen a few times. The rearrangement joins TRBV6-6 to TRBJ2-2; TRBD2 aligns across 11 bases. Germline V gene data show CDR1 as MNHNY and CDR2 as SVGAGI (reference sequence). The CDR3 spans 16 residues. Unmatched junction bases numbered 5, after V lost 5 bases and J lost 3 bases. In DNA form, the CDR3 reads TGTGCCAGCAGTCCAAGGGGACTAGCGGACACCGGGGAGCTGTTTTTT. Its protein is CASSPRGLADTGELFF.

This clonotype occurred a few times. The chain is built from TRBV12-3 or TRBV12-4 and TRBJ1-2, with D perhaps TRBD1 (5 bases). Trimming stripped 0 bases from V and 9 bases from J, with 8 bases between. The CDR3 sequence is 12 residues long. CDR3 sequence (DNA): TGTGCCAGCAGTTTAGCGAAGGGGTGCTACACCTTC. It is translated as CASSLAKGCYTF.